These 22 T cell receptor beta chains were sequenced from one sample in a study of human T cells and chemical hapten exposure (dated by TCRdb to the early 2020s). Libraries were built with RACE. TCRdb names NextSeq 500 as the instrument used. TCRdb reprocessing: public reads trimmed at Q25 with fastp, clones called with MiXCR, in-frame beta chains kept. Each CDR3 protein gets just one entry, which takes the most common genes and DNA from the rows behind it. The sample table shows under 450,000 distinct CDR3 sequences, and just under 6.5% are seen once. The top ten clonotypes cover under 7% of the sample. The time point label, read with the paper, signifies: patch test 2, 6 weeks after DPC sensitization. The sample's treatment or condition label is to be understood as: therapeutic diphenylcyclopropenone sensitization with weekly scalp DPC. The material was whole blood, obtained in connection with sensitization to the hapten diphenylcyclopropenone (DPC). These receptors originate from a woman aged 18-30 years with alopecia areata. Some clones in this sample may be carry-over from other donors' samples.

The table lists this clonotype with a few counts. The chain couples TRBV11-2 to TRBJ1-3; a possible D gene is TRBD1 (6 bases). This CDR3 contains 12 residues. V gave up 5 bases and J gave up 10 bases, with 12 bases separating them. CDR1 SGHAT and CDR2 FQNNGV come from the germline V gene. The CDR3, as DNA: TGTGCCAGCAGCGGAACAGGGAAAACCATATATTTT. This gives the protein CASSGTGKTIYF.

This clonotype was found a few times. The J gene is TRBJ1-3, the V gene TRBV6-5; D unclear. The CDR3 is made up of 14 amino acids. In germline, CDR1 is MNHEY, CDR2 SVGAGI. The V gene lost 7 bases and the J gene lost 5 bases, with 15 bases spanning the gap. This CDR3 reads CASTPPGRRNTIYF. The CDR3 nucleotides read TGTGCCAGCACCCCTCCGGGTAGGCGAAACACCATATATTTT.

Written as DNA, the CDR3 is TGTGCCAGCAGTTCATCCGGGACAGGGGGCACCGAGCAGTACTTC. It codes for CASSSSGTGGTEQYF. The chain couples TRBV6-2 or TRBV6-3 to TRBJ2-7; 12 bases agree with TRBD1. V lost 4 bases to trimming and J lost 6 bases; unmatched junction nucleotides: 7. CDR1 is MNHEY and CDR2 is SVGEGT in the germline V gene. The CDR3 consists of 15 residues.

This clonotype occurred many times. V is TRBV4-3 and J is TRBJ1-5; D unresolved. Germline CDR1 and CDR2: LGHNA and YSLEER. The V and J ends lost 3 bases and 4 bases respectively, with 7 bases between them. CDR3 length: 13 amino acids. The CDR3 loop is CASSQGQNQPQHF. CDR3 DNA sequence: TGCGCCAGCAGCCAGGGCCAAAATCAGCCCCAGCATTTT.

This clonotype was seen many times. The V and J genes are TRBV6-2 or TRBV6-3 and TRBJ1-5, with D tentatively TRBD1 (6 bases). V shed 0 bases and J shed 2 bases, with 11 bases lying between them. Germline values: CDR1 MNHEY, CDR2 SVGEGT. CDR3 size: 16 residues. DNA of the CDR3: TGTGCCAGCAGTTACTCATTCGGGGGGCGCAATCAGCCCCAGCATTTT. It is translated as CASSYSFGGRNQPQHF.

There are many counts of this clonotype. V is TRBV7-9 and J is TRBJ1-6; D is uncertain. The CDR3 length is 15 residues. Trimming shortened V by 0 bases and J by 6 bases, and 9 bases separated the two germline ends. Germline V gene sequence: CDR1 SEHNR, CDR2 FQNEAQ (reference sequence). The CDR3 DNA reads as TGTGCCAGCAGCTTAGCCGGTTCGGCTAATTCACCCCTCCACTTT. It specifies CASSLAGSANSPLHF. Complete variable domain (other parts from reference TRBV7-9 and TRBJ1-6): DTGVSQNPRHKITKRGQNVTFRCDPISEHNRLYWYRQTLGQGPEFLTYFQNEAQLEKSRLLSDRFSAERPKGSFSTLEIQRTEQGDSAMYLCASSLAGSANSPLHFGNGTRLTVT.

V gene TRBV12-3 or TRBV12-4 combines with J gene TRBJ2-1, with 8 nucleotides matching TRBD2. The CDR3 is made up of 16 amino acids. The V gene end was trimmed by 1 base and the J gene end by 2 bases; junction bases not matched to a gene: 4. The CDR3 reads CASSLGGGNPYNEQFF. The CDR3 bases are TGTGCCAGCAGTTTAGGCGGGGGGAATCCCTACAATGAGCAGTTCTTC.

The chain carries TRBV7-3 and TRBJ2-5, with TRBD2 matching over 7 bases. The J segment lost 2 bases and the V segment lost 1 base, leaving 4 bases of the junction unmatched. The germline V gene encodes CDR1 SGHTA and CDR2 FQGTGA. This CDR3 comprises 15 residues. CDR3 sequence: CASSLRGGVQETQYF. The CDR3, as DNA: TGTGCCAGCAGCTTAAGGGGAGGGGTACAAGAGACCCAGTACTTC.

This clonotype occurred a few times. The chain carries TRBV7-9 and TRBJ2-2; 7 nucleotides align to TRBD1. V lost 5 bases to trimming and J lost 2 bases; unmatched junction nucleotides: 5. Germline CDR1 and CDR2: SEHNR and FQNEAQ (reference sequence). The CDR3 is made up of 15 amino acids. The CDR3 loop is CASSPWDSNTGELFF. In nucleotides, the CDR3 is TGTGCCAGCAGCCCGTGGGACAGCAACACCGGGGAGCTGTTTTTT.

This clonotype has at least ten counts. The chain uses TRBV27 and TRBJ1-1; TRBD1 matches at 7 bases. V was clipped by 4 bases and J by 3 bases; unmatched bases: 5. The germline CDR1 and CDR2 sequences are MNHEY and SMNVEV (reference sequence). The CDR3 contains 14 residues. The CDR3 DNA reads as TGTGCCAGCAGTTACAGGGGACTTTACACTGAAGCTTTCTTT. As protein: CASSYRGLYTEAFF.

This clonotype occurred many times. This chain connects TRBV18 to TRBJ1-1, with a tentative D call TRBD1 (5 bases). Germline-derived CDR1 and CDR2 are KGHSH and LQKENI. Deletions cut 0 bases from V and 6 bases from J, with 8 bases between. This CDR3 is built from 13 residues. The CDR3 region is CASSPPGGAEAFF. The CDR3 DNA reads TGTGCCAGCTCACCACCGGGGGGAGCTGAAGCTTTCTTT.

This clonotype was counted only a few times. The chain carries TRBV7-2 and TRBJ1-3; possibly TRBD1 for D (6 bases). The germline V gene encodes CDR1 SGHTA and CDR2 FQGNSA. V was trimmed by 2 bases and J by 5 bases, leaving 16 bases between them. The CDR3 sequence is 16 residues long. The chain's CDR3 is CASSLNWDTKRNTIYF. For the CDR3, the DNA is TGTGCCAGCAGCTTAAATTGGGACACTAAGCGAAACACCATATATTTT.

This clonotype was seen ten or more times. The rearrangement links TRBV5-4 to TRBJ2-5; TRBD1 is a possible D gene (7 bases). The germline gives CDR1 SGHNT, CDR2 YYREEE (reference sequence). This CDR3 comprises 14 residues. Trimming removed 4 bases at V and 2 bases at J, with 12 bases between. The CDR3 bases are TGTGCCAGCAGCCCAGGGGGGAGTCAAGAGACCCAGTACTTC. Translation gives CASSPGGSQETQYF.

The rearrangement uses TRBV4-3 and TRBJ2-3, with 10 bases that match TRBD2. The CDR3 runs to 17 residues. V lost 1 base, J lost 5 bases, and 9 bases stayed unmatched. CDR1 is LGHNA and CDR2 is YSLEER in the germline V gene. The CDR3 is CASSQVLPAGGRDTQYF. CDR3 nucleotide sequence: TGCGCCAGCAGCCAAGTCCTCCCAGCGGGGGGGAGAGATACGCAGTATTTT.

This clonotype occurred a few times. V and J are TRBV20-1 and TRBJ1-2; 10 nucleotides match TRBD1. Germline lookup yields CDR1 DFQATT and CDR2 SNEGSKA (reference sequence). There are 13 residues in the CDR3. The ends lost 6 bases at V and 5 bases at J; junction bases unmatched: 6. The CDR3 protein is CSARTGGRYGYTF. CDR3 sequence (DNA): TGCAGTGCGCGGACAGGGGGGCGATATGGCTACACCTTC.

This clonotype was detected only a few times. The chain carries TRBV6-1 and TRBJ2-7; TRBD1 is a possible D gene (6 bases). Trimming took 7 bases from V and 3 from J, leaving 16 bases between them. The CDR3 totals 14 residues. Germline V gene lookup returns CDR1 MNHNS and CDR2 SASEGT. The CDR3 DNA reads TGTGCCAGCACCTTACCACAGGGTAACTACGAGCAGTACTTC. Translating it yields CASTLPQGNYEQYF.

This clonotype was picked up a small number of times. Here the CDR3 reads CSATGTSFSETQYF. In DNA form, the CDR3 reads TGCAGTGCCACCGGGACTAGCTTTTCAGAGACCCAGTACTTC. The genes are TRBV20-1 and TRBJ2-5; 9 bases agree with TRBD2. The CDR3 consists of 14 residues. With V trimmed by 6 bases and J by 4 bases, 9 bases remained unmatched. The germline gives CDR1 DFQATT, CDR2 SNEGSKA (reference sequence).

The V gene is TRBV20-1, the J gene TRBJ1-1; D unresolved. This CDR3 has 10 residues. CDR1 and CDR2 from the germline V gene are DFQATT and SNEGSKA (reference sequence). The CDR3 reads CSFGDTEAFF. The CDR3 DNA follows: TGCAGCTTCGGGGACACTGAAGCTTTCTTT.

This clonotype was seen a few times. The chain uses TRBV6-5 and TRBJ2-3, with a possible D match to TRBD1 (5 bases). The germline V and J ends were trimmed by 5 bases and 4 bases, with 10 bases remaining between them. CDR3 length equals 13 residues. Germline CDR1 is MNHEY and CDR2 is SVGAGI. CDR3 in amino acids: CASSQTVADTQYF. CDR3 in DNA: TGTGCCAGCAGTCAGACAGTAGCAGATACGCAGTATTTT.

The V call is TRBV12-5, the J call TRBJ1-5; TRBD1 matches 7 bases. V was clipped by 6 bases and J by 2 bases; unmatched bases: 7. This CDR3 spans 15 amino acids. The V gene's germline CDR1 is LGHNT and CDR2 FRNRAP. The CDR3 reads CASGGTVNGNQPQHF. CDR3 nucleotide sequence: TGTGCTAGTGGAGGGACAGTAAACGGCAATCAGCCCCAGCATTTT.

Many counts were recorded for this clonotype. The chain joins TRBV7-3 to TRBJ1-5; D is ambiguous. The CDR3 consists of 15 residues. V was trimmed by 0 bases and J by 3 bases, leaving 9 bases between them. The germline V gene has CDR1 SGHTA and CDR2 FQGTGA. CDR3 sequence: CASSLTPGVNQPQHF. CDR3 DNA: TGTGCCAGCAGCTTAACGCCCGGGGTCAATCAGCCCCAGCATTTT. The full variable domain, rest sourced from reference TRBV7-3 and TRBJ1-5, is GAGVSQTPSNKVTEKGKYVELRCDPISGHTALYWYRQSLGQGPEFLIYFQGTGAADDSGLPNDRFFAVRPEGSVSTLKIQRTERGDSAVYLCASSLTPGVNQPQHFGDGTRLSIL.

Only a few counts were recorded for this clonotype. The chain recombines TRBV28 with TRBJ2-7; D ambiguous. The germline V gene encodes CDR1 MDHEN and CDR2 SYDVKM. Trimming cost V 8 bases and J 5 bases, with 16 bases left between them. The CDR3 totals 13 residues. CDR3 in amino acids: CASRIAPHNEQYF. CDR3 DNA: TGTGCCAGCCGCATCGCCCCCCATAACGAGCAGTACTTC.